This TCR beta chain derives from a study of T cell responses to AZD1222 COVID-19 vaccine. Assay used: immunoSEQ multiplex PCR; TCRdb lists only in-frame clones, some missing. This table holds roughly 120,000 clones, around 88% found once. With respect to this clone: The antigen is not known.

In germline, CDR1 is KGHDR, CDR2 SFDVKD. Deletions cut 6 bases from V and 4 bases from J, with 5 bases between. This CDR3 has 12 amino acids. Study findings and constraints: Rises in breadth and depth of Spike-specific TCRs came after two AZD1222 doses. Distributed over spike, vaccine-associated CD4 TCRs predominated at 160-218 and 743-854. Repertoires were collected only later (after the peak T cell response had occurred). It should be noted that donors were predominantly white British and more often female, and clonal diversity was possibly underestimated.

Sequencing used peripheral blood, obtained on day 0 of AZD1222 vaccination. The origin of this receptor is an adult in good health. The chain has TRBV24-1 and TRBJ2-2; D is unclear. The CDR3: CATSRTTGELFF. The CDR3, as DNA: TGTGCCACCAGTCGAACCACCGGGGAGCTGTTTTTT.